This TCR beta chain emerged from a study of blood T cells in healthy people across ages. General study points: Changes seen in expanded clonotypes were possibly confounded by donor CMV status left unknown.

Comment on this clonotype: Its antigen is currently unknown. The junction departs from germline at one end; a sequencing error may be responsible.

A sample-barcoded 5' primer and a J-beta primer mix were used in a second PCR of roughly 7 to 11 cycles. All cDNA molecules were each tagged by a template-switch adaptor with 12 random nucleotides. TCRdb called the 5' RACE reads again in MiXCR, with one record for every CDR3 protein. The sample gives fewer than 1.5 million distinct CDR3 sequences, roughly 45% of which show up once; approximately 7.9% is in the top ten. The CDR3 covers 13 residues. Germline CDR1 is SGHRS and CDR2 is YFSETQ. In terms of origin and age, donors were healthy Caucasian individuals from Russia aged about 6 to 100. Collection of 7.5 to 10 milliliters of peripheral blood was performed for each donor.

The clonotype comes from a woman between 18 and 29 years old in good health. The source material was blood. The V gene is TRBV5-1, the J gene TRBJ2-6; D is perhaps TRBD1 (5 bases). For the CDR3, the DNA is TGCGCCAGCAGAAATCTAGGGGCCAACGTCCTAACTTTC. It specifies CASRNLGANVLTF.